Given below is one TCR beta chain in context. Its antigen is unidentified. At one end, the junction sequence differs from germline, possibly due to a read error. Looked up from germline, CDR1 is PRHDT and CDR2 is FYEKMQ (reference sequence). This CDR3 has 14 residues. Using a CD8+CD4-CCR7+CD45RA+ phenotype, naive CD8 T cells were sorted. MiXCR, run by TCRdb on the PCR reads, gives a single entry per CDR3 protein. The sample lists around 470,000 distinct CDR3 sequences, around 23% occurring once. The source of the sample is a study of molecular identifiers for immune sequencing clone quantification. Study-wide results and limits: Spiked Jurkat TCR RNA from one cell was reportedly detectable among over 800,000 naive cells. Clones of above 20 RNA copies carried over 99% of effector molecules; in naive cells they carried under 1%.

The sequenced sample consisted of naive CD8+ T cells from blood, with Jurkat cell RNA spiked in. The subset here: FACS-sorted CD8+CD4-CCR7+CD45RA+ naive T cells. The source is a human donor in good health. Some libraries in this study had Jurkat cell RNA spiked in. The chain uses TRBV13 and TRBJ2-7; 11 bases line up with TRBD2. The DNA for the CDR3 is TGTGCCAGCAGCTTGGGCGGGACTAGCGGCGAGCGGTACTTC. Its translation is CASSLGGTSGERYF.